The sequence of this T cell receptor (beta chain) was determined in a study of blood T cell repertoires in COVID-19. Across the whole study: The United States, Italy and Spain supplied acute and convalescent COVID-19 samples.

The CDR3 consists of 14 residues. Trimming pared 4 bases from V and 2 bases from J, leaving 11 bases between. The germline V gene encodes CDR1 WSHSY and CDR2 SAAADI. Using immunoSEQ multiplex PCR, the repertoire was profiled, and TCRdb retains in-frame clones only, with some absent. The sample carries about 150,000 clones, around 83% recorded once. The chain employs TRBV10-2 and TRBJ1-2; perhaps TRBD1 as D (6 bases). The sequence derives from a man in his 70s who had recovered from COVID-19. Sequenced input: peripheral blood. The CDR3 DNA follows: TGCGCCAGCAGTGGGCGGGGGACAAACTATGGCTACACCTTC. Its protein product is CASSGRGTNYGYTF.